The 17 T cell receptor beta chains below were found in one sample sequenced in a study of T cells in localized non-small cell lung cancer. Sequencing used immunoSEQ multiplex PCR; TCRdb keeps in-frame clones, though not all of them. This sample yields nearly 25,000 clones, of which 70% to 90% are seen a single time; roughly 6% belongs to the top ten. Sequencing used peripheral blood, obtained before any cancer treatment. The source of these receptors is a male donor older than 55 with stage II squamous cell lung carcinoma.

The rearrangement links TRBV5-8 to TRBJ2-7; TRBD2 matches at 13 bases. CDR3 length: 17 amino acids. J lost 5 bases, V lost 2 bases, and 10 bases had no gene match. The germline gives CDR1 SGHTS, CDR2 YDEGEE. The CDR3 loop is CASSFGGLAGSLHEQYF. The CDR3 region has the DNA TGTGCCAGCAGCTTTGGGGGACTAGCGGGGTCCTTACACGAGCAGTACTTC.

The chain carries TRBV4-3 and TRBJ1-2; the D gene is possibly TRBD1 (5 bases). Trimming took off 4 bases at V and 2 bases at J, with 17 bases between the two ends. This CDR3 is built from 16 residues. The V gene's germline CDR1 is LGHNA and CDR2 YSLEER. CDR3 coding DNA: TGCGCCAGCAGCCCTCCCGGCGTGGGGGAGAACTATGGCTACACCTTC. Translating gives CASSPPGVGENYGYTF.

The chain combines TRBV18 with TRBJ1-5; 7 bases are a match to TRBD1. With 3 bases clipped from V and 3 bases from J, the junction kept 8 bases outside the gene matches. The germline CDR1 and CDR2 sequences are KGHSH and LQKENI. CDR3 length: 16 residues. In nucleotides, the CDR3 is TGTGCCAGCTCACCCCAAGGACAGGCCAACAATCAGCCCCAGCATTTT. Protein product: CASSPQGQANNQPQHF.

This clone was found once. The chain employs TRBV7-9 and TRBJ1-3; D uncertain. The CDR3 is 13 residues long. CDR1 is SEHNR and CDR2 is FQNEAQ in the germline V gene (reference sequence). Trimming took off 4 bases at V and 5 bases at J, with 9 bases between the two ends. The CDR3 DNA sequence: TGTGCCAGCAGCTCCTGGATCAGAAACACCATATATTTT. Its translation is CASSSWIRNTIYF.

The chain recombines TRBV4-1 with TRBJ2-2; unclear D gene. CDR1 MGHRA and CDR2 YSYEKL come from the germline V gene. CDR3 length equals 17 residues. Trimming cost V 0 bases and J 0 bases, with 11 bases left between them. CDR3 sequence reads: CASSQEGAGPNTGELFF. In DNA, the CDR3 is TGCGCCAGCAGCCAAGAAGGTGCCGGACCGAACACCGGGGAGCTGTTTTTT.

The chain couples TRBV4-3 to TRBJ1-4; D perhaps matches TRBD1 (6 bases). The ends were cut back, 5 bases at V and 5 bases at J, with 12 bases in the middle. CDR1 is LGHNA, CDR2 YSLEER, per germline. The CDR3 loop spans 14 amino acids. The CDR3 is CASSGGAINEKLFF. In nucleotides, the CDR3 is TGCGCCAGCAGCGGGGGGGCGATAAATGAAAAACTGTTTTTT.

The chain couples TRBV18 to TRBJ2-1, with 11 positions matching TRBD2. This CDR3 is 16 amino acids long. Germline lookup yields CDR1 KGHSH and CDR2 LQKENI. V trimming: 6 bases; J trimming: 5 bases; junction bases outside the gene matches: 9. The CDR3: CASSFGTSGNNNEQFF. The CDR3 bases are TGTGCCAGCTCGTTTGGGACTAGCGGCAATAACAATGAGCAGTTCTTC.

The chain carries TRBV7-9 and TRBJ2-3; the D is unclear. The CDR3 has 16 amino acids. V was pared by 1 base and J by 1 base, with 12 bases between. Germline V CDR1 and CDR2: SEHNR, FQNEAQ (reference sequence). The chain's CDR3 is CASSLGTGFRTDTQYF. In DNA, the CDR3 is TGTGCCAGCAGCTTAGGTACGGGCTTTCGCACAGATACGCAGTATTTT.

This clone is termed medium-sized. The CDR3 protein is CASSEGSGGALDTQYF. CDR3 in DNA: TGTGCCAGCAGTGAAGGTAGCGGGGGGGCCTTAGATACGCAGTATTTT. V and J are TRBV6-4 and TRBJ2-3; 11 bases agree with TRBD2. The CDR3 has 16 amino acids. The V gene's germline CDR1 is MRHNA and CDR2 SNTAGT. V shed 3 bases, J shed 5 bases, and the junction held 7 bases outside the gene matches.

The chain employs TRBV18 and TRBJ2-1; D gene uncertain. Germline V gives CDR1 KGHSH, CDR2 LQKENI. The CDR3 contains 14 residues. Trimming took off 2 bases at V and 9 bases at J, with 14 bases between the two ends. The DNA for the CDR3 is TGTGCCAGCTCACCAGGCCAGGTGCAGAGTGAGCAGTTCTTC. Its translation: CASSPGQVQSEQFF.

The gene calls are TRBV6-1 and TRBJ2-5, with TRBD2 matching over 8 bases. Unmatched junction bases numbered 12, after V lost 7 bases and J lost 5 bases. The germline V gene encodes CDR1 MNHNS and CDR2 SASEGT. CDR3 length: 15 residues. The CDR3: CASIRGRSGGETQYF. CDR3 nucleotide sequence: TGTGCCAGCATACGGGGGAGATCGGGAGGGGAGACCCAGTACTTC.

The V gene is TRBV5-5, the J gene TRBJ1-5; a possible D gene is TRBD1 (6 bases). Trimming removed 4 bases from V and 2 bases from J, with 16 bases in between. CDR3 length: 16 residues. Germline V gene lookup returns CDR1 SGHKS and CDR2 YYEKEE (reference sequence). The DNA of the CDR3 is TGTGCCAGCAGCCCGGGACTCCCAGGGGGCAATCAGCCCCAGCATTTT. This codes for CASSPGLPGGNQPQHF.

The rearrangement joins TRBV5-6 to TRBJ1-4; TRBD1 matches 9 bases. The CDR3 runs 15 residues. V gave up 4 bases and J gave up 7 bases; unmatched junction bases: 8. The V gene's germline CDR1 is SGHDT and CDR2 YYEEEE. The CDR3 reads CASSPGQGCCEKLFF. CDR3 DNA: TGTGCCAGCAGCCCAGGACAGGGGTGCTGTGAAAAACTGTTTTTT.

This clone was counted once. V usage is TRBV20-1 and J usage is TRBJ2-7; D might be TRBD2 (6 bases). Germline CDR1 reads DFQATT; CDR2 reads SNEGSKA (reference sequence). The CDR3 is made up of 11 amino acids. Trimming pared 0 bases from V and 6 bases from J, leaving 6 bases between. CDR3 nucleotide sequence: TGCAGTGCTAGAGAGGGAGGCGAGCAGTACTTC. Translation gives CSAREGGEQYF.

V is TRBV14 and J is TRBJ2-4; D is unclear. The CDR3 loop spans 16 amino acids. V was shortened by 0 bases and J by 3 bases, with 12 bases between the two germline ends. Germline V gene sequence: CDR1 SGHDN, CDR2 FVKESK. The CDR3 DNA reads TGTGCCAGCAGCCAAGATTCTTCATTTGGCAAAAACATTCAGTACTTC. It yields the protein CASSQDSSFGKNIQYF.

V is TRBV7-2 and J is TRBJ2-1; 9 nucleotides align to TRBD2. Germline V gene lookup returns CDR1 SGHTA and CDR2 FQGNSA. This CDR3 has 13 residues. Germline trimming cut 5 bases from V and 12 bases from J; bases unmatched to any gene: 8. The CDR3 protein is CASSHTSGQGQFF. The DNA for the CDR3 is TGTGCCAGCAGCCACACTAGCGGGCAGGGGCAGTTCTTC.

V and J are TRBV5-4 and TRBJ1-5; possible D gene TRBD1, 6 bases. The CDR3 loop spans 14 amino acids. The V gene's germline CDR1 is SGHNT and CDR2 YYREEE (reference sequence). V was cut by 2 bases and J by 6 bases, with 12 bases left in between. The CDR3 DNA reads as TGTGCCAGCAGCTTAAGGGGGAGCGGTCAGCCCCAGCATTTT. It yields the protein CASSLRGSGQPQHF.